This T cell receptor beta chain came from a study of T cell responses to AZD1222 COVID-19 vaccine. Background on the study: Second-dose schedules of about 4 or about 12 weeks were combined.

Sequenced by immunoSEQ multiplex PCR; TCRdb stores in-frame clones only, minus some. The sample consists of 120,000 to 150,000 clones, about 91% of them appearing once. Points from the study as a whole: Repertoire sampling was restricted to post-peak T cell response timepoints. It was only a handful of AZD1222 recipients who were seropositive at baseline.

Of note for this clone: Its antigen is unknown.

The V end was cut by 0 bases, the J end by 4 bases, with 6 bases between. CDR3 length: 13 amino acids. Germline CDR1 reads SGHNT; CDR2 reads YENEEA. This specimen was peripheral blood, taken on day 0 of AZD1222 vaccination. The sequence came from an adult in good health. This sequence joins TRBV11-3 and TRBJ1-1; D gene unclear. In nucleotides, the CDR3 is TGTGCCAGCAGCTTAGAGAATGGCACTGAAGCTTTCTTT. Amino acid sequence: CASSLENGTEAFF.